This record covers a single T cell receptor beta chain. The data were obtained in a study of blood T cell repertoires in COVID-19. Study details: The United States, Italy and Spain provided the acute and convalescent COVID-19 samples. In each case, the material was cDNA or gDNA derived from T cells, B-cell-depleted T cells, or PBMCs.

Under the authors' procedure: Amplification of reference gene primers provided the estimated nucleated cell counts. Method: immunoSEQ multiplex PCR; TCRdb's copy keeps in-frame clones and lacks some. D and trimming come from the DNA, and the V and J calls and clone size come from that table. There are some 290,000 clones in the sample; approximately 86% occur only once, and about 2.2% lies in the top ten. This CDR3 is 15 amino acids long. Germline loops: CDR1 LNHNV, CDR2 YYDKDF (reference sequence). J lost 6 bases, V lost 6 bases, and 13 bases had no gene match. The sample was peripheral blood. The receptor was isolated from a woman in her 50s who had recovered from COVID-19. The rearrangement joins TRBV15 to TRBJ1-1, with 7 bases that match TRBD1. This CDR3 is CATSAIGGVRAEAFF. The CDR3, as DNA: TGTGCCACCAGTGCTATAGGGGGCGTTCGGGCTGAAGCTTTCTTT. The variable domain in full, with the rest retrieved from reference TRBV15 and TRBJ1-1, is DAMVIQNPRYQVTQFGKPVTLSCSQTLNHNVMYWYQQKSSQAPKLLFHYYDKDFNNEADTPDNFQSRRPNTSFCFLDIRSPGLGDTAMYLCATSAIGGVRAEAFFGQGTRLTVV.